This T cell receptor beta chain was identified in a study of cytomegalovirus exposure and HLA in healthy donors (dated by TCRdb to about 2017). As for the study more broadly: An earlier analysis of roughly 610 of the donors reported 276 Gb of sequence data and some 110 million unique TCR beta sequences obtained from some 200 million T cells. An early release that covered about 640 HLA-typed donors contained about 290 gigabases of sequencing data and around 85 million unique TCR sequences. Of the 398 genotyped donors, roughly 76% were placed in the genetic ancestry cluster associated with self-reported Caucasian donors. The aim of the study was to test whether cataloging public T cell receptors could identify signatures of past pathogen exposure. Using immunosequencing, the study profiled T cell repertoires from around 680 subjects and related those repertoires to cytomegalovirus serostatus. Besides the first cohort of roughly 640 subjects, a separate validation cohort made up of roughly 130 different subjects was used. To predict cytomegalovirus infection status, the study brought together high-throughput TCR immunosequencing, statistical association of individual TCRs with disease status, and machine learning. In a later analysis, previously published TCR beta repertoires from 550 to 700 donors were re-analyzed and high-resolution HLA genotyping was added so that TCR occurrence patterns could be studied. The later analysis used no new phenotypic data to find candidate immune exposures, relying instead on TCR beta sequences and their occurrence across donors. In an earlier analysis of about 590 of the donors, high-throughput TCR beta sequencing was used to judge whether each TCR beta V gene segment behaved as functional or pseudogenic. Donor age, sex, ethnicity and CMV serostatus were compiled together with the repertoire data. In a later genetic analysis, genome-wide SNP genotypes for about 65% of the roughly 670 donors were used, and that subset was treated as a discovery cohort. Every discovery cohort repertoire had been produced on one sequencing platform. HLA typing included class I and class II loci at four-digit resolution. The number of typed donors differed by locus: about 629-640 for A, B, C, DRB1 and DQB1; 522 for DQA1; about 600 for DPA1; and 400 to 480 for DPB1. Roughly 5 DR-DQ haplotypes were handled as single units for association and clustering, since linkage in the cohort was strong. Across around 400 genotyped donors of the cohort, an average of about 240,000 unique TCR beta nucleotide sequences per donor were sequenced, and around 20% of those sequences were non-productive. Overall study results and their limits: Most CMV-associated TCR beta chains appeared to be HLA-restricted in a later analysis, and the HLA associations seemed to be driven largely by CMV exposure. A later analysis found that HLA-associated TCR beta chains were more clonally expanded and had lower generation probabilities than equally common non-associated chains. An earlier analysis of around 540 of the donors showed that most TCR beta V segments appeared in productive rearrangements either about 87% or about 30% of the time, which broadly matched IMGT annotations. Compared with the roughly 670-donor mean, donors in an Asian-associated ancestry cluster had fewer N-insertions in productive TCRs, according to a later genetic analysis. According to the authors, the approach could potentially be generalized to other disease states and immunological phenotypes. Because counts were too low, under 20 rarely observed V segments, including chromosome 9 orphons, were left out of the earlier analysis of approximately 580 of the donors. Specific HLA alleles were associated with over 15,000 TCR beta sequences at a false discovery rate of 0.05 in a later analysis. An association between a missense DCLRE1C variant and V-gene and J-gene trimming of TCR beta chains was found in a later genetic analysis and replicated in an independent cohort. In a later analysis, TCR association rates were found to vary across HLA loci, with the most associated TCRs seen for DRB1 alleles and the fewest for HLA-C alleles. A few of the identified cytomegalovirus-associated TCR beta chains were confirmed in vitro to be specific for cytomegalovirus antigens. Linkage disequilibrium might explain the correlated functional status among segregating V segments, but an unknown experimental factor could not be excluded. HLA typing was unavailable for some donors at each locus, so association tests used only the typed subset. In both the original and validation cohorts, the classifier was reported to diagnose cytomegalovirus status with high specificity and sensitivity. In the study, 164 TCR beta chains were listed as associated with cytomegalovirus. A cluster of highly shared sequence variants was judged likely to represent a technical artifact of the sequencing pipeline. A further reported finding was that TCR beta sequences accurately predicted the HLA-A and HLA-B alleles for most subjects in the first cohort. Some IMGT-functional V segments, including TRBV6-2 and TRBV6-3, could not be distinguished by the 87-base-pair reads and were therefore excluded. When HLA alleles, especially DR and DQ, strongly co-occurred, attributing TCR associations to individual alleles was difficult. While some public TCRs were present in many individuals, most TCR sequences turned up only very rarely across donors. Only TCR beta chains were sequenced in this cohort, and the absence of alpha or paired-chain data limited detectable features. The only immune exposure information available for the cohort was CMV serostatus. Several of the top co-occurrence clusters appeared to be linked to parvovirus B19, influenza, CMV and Epstein-Barr virus, according to a later analysis. The presence/absence analyses assumed that sequencing depth was roughly uniform across donors, and that assumption may not be true.

The cohort was made up of about 610 healthy bone marrow donors. At the time of sampling, all cohort members were nominally healthy, though unrecorded immune exposures were likely present. The donor was CMV seronegative and was included in the group of over 300 seronegative cohort members. Each donor provided a peripheral blood sample, and peripheral blood mononuclear cells were used for TCR beta sequencing. Genomic DNA was extracted from the blood cell samples with the Qiagen DNeasy Blood Extraction Kit. The CDR3, cysteine through phenylalanine, is 15 amino acids long. The kept DNA is CDR3 alone, 45 bases in frame from the first base. V is trimmed back by 0 bases and J by 3 bases, and the junction contains 5 bases that no gene match accounts for. Reading the germline V gene gives CDR1 MNHEY and CDR2 SVGAGI. Preparation of the library involved the immunoSEQ multiplex PCR assay. For the multiplex PCR, a mixture combining 60 forward primers for TCR Vbeta segments and 13 reverse primers for TCR Jbeta segments was used. The CDR3 region of rearranged TCR beta genes was amplified from genomic DNA by a multiplex PCR assay. The Illumina HiSeq System was used to sequence the amplified TCR beta libraries as 87-base-pair reads. As for the original processing: A later analysis counted about 80 million unique TCR beta chains across the 640 or so repertoires, and around 9.9 million of these chains were shared by at least two donors. To remove PCR and sequencing errors, raw reads were error-corrected and collapsed into unique sequences using a nearest-neighbor algorithm that merged closely related sequences. CDR3 sequences were aligned to IMGT reference sequences to assign V, D and J gene segments. Each retained sequence needed at least a six-nucleotide match to both a V gene segment and a J gene segment. Rearrangements were classified as productive when the CDR3 lacked stop codons and remained in frame with V and J, and all other rearrangements were classified as non-productive. CDR3 was defined by IMGT convention, running from the second conserved V-encoded cysteine to the conserved J-encoded phenylalanine. The earlier analysis of about 560 of the donors excluded any sequence lacking an unambiguous match to a single V gene segment. In an earlier analysis of approximately 590 of the donors, a V segment was called functional when productive rearrangements were above 56.7%, and segregating when the standard deviation between donors exceeded 5%. A statistical classification framework was built to diagnose cytomegalovirus status from the catalog of TCR beta chain sequences. In a later analysis, TCR nucleotide sequences were compared against IMGT/GENE-DB human TR gene sequences so that V and J genes could be assigned. The TCRdist pipeline was used in a later analysis to assign CDR3 sequences and most-parsimonious VDJ recombination scenarios. In a later analysis, each TCR beta chain was defined by its CDR3 amino acid sequence together with its V-gene family, and reads without a unique V-gene family were excluded. In a later analysis, 450 to 600 highly shared, low-generation-probability nucleotide sequences were removed to address suspected cross-contamination and a sequencing artifact. In a later analysis, a clonal expansion index for each public chain was calculated from normalized within-repertoire ranks of inferred template counts. A later analysis computed generation probabilities with a VDJ recombination model fitted to out-of-frame rearrangements, and checked the results against IGoR. In a later analysis, hypergeometric tests were used to score TCR-TCR, TCR-HLA and TCR-CMV co-occurrence, with a repertoire-size bias correction applied to TCR pairs. A later analysis estimated false discovery rates by permuting HLA or CMV assignments 20 times. In a later analysis, co-occurring TCRs were grouped using DBSCAN, and TCRdist sequence similarity was added for clustering within HLA-allele-positive subsets. Repertoires with fewer than 30,000 or more than 120,000 public chains, plus five repertoires with anomalous nucleotide sharing, were excluded from co-occurrence clustering. This is the immuneACCESS table as TCRdb keeps it, with only in-frame sequences that have V and J called. A part of the clones is gone; compared with another copy, unresolved V genes explain less than half, and the rest is unexplained. D and trimming come from the DNA, and the V and J calls and clone size come from that table. This sample has roughly 120,000 clones in its table, and around 80% of those were observed once. The ten most abundant clones make up roughly 5% of the sample.

As concerns this clone: No antigen is known for it. The sample holds no much larger clone one base away, and base qualities are not on file.

The receptor was derived from a man aged 25-45 years in good health and CMV-seronegative. Sequenced: PBMCs. The chain is encoded by TRBV6-5 joined to TRBJ2-7; 7 central bases correspond to TRBD2. The nucleotides read TGTGCCAGCAGTTACTCTGCCCGGACTAGCTACGAGCAGTACTTC. It translates as CASSYSARTSYEQYF.